The 5 T cell receptor beta chains below were found in one sample sequenced in a study of immune characterization of retroperitoneal liposarcoma. Each CDR3 protein gets one entry after TCRdb re-called the PCR reads with MiXCR. The sample holds approximately 1,600 distinct CDR3 sequences, under 55% seen once. Sequencing was performed on tumor tissue. These receptors came from a female donor with retroperitoneal liposarcoma.

The chain carries TRBV6-6 and TRBJ2-5; the D gene could be TRBD1 or TRBD2 (5 bases each). Germline V gene sequence: CDR1 MNHNY, CDR2 SVGAGI (reference sequence). The CDR3 has 17 amino acids. V was clipped by 0 bases and J by 2 bases, with 16 bases between them. CDR3 region: CASSYSRGSVGQETQYF. The CDR3 coding sequence is TGTGCCAGCAGTTACTCGAGGGGAAGCGTTGGGCAAGAGACCCAGTACTTC.

This clonotype turned up a few times. The chain recombines TRBV11-3 with TRBJ2-5; D gene ambiguous. Trimming took 5 bases from V and 0 from J, leaving 16 bases between them. Germline V lookup: CDR1 SGHNT, CDR2 YENEEA. The CDR3 runs to 16 residues. The CDR3 nucleotides read TGTGCCAGCAGCGAAGGGCACTCAACATACCAAGAGACCCAGTACTTC. It translates to CASSEGHSTYQETQYF.

This clonotype is large. This rearrangement joins TRBV6-1 to TRBJ2-5; D possibly uses TRBD1 or TRBD2 (5 bases each). The end of the DNA fits TRBJ2-1 better, so the J call may be wrong. Germline CDR1 is MNHNS and CDR2 is SASEGT. This CDR3 contains 14 residues. CDR3 residues: CASSEGGTLETQFF. DNA for the CDR3: TGTGCCAGCAGTGAAGGTGGGACCCTGGAGACCCAGTTCTTC.

In this sample, this clonotype turned up a few times. The chain uses TRBV27 and TRBJ2-3; 7 bases are a match to TRBD1. The V gene end was trimmed by 2 bases and the J gene end by 0 bases; junction bases not matched to a gene: 2. This CDR3 is built from 15 residues. Germline V gene lookup returns CDR1 MNHEY and CDR2 SMNVEV (reference sequence). Written as DNA, the CDR3 is TGTGCCAGCAGTTTACAGGGGGTTAGCACAGATACGCAGTATTTT. Residues: CASSLQGVSTDTQYF.

The table lists this clonotype with a count of one. The rearrangement uses TRBV5-1 and TRBJ2-5, with TRBD2 as a possible D gene (5 bases). Germline V CDR1 and CDR2: SGHRS, YFSETQ. The ends were cut back, 1 base at V and 2 bases at J, with 15 bases in the middle. This CDR3 is built from 16 residues. DNA of the CDR3: TGCGCCAGCAGCTTGACTCGGAGAGGGATACAAGAGACCCAGTACTTC. Translated: CASSLTRRGIQETQYF.